The clone carrying this TCR beta chain was picked up a small number of times. It was through 5'RACE template switching that TCR cDNA was made, with a universal primer site and UMIs added. TCRdb ran MiXCR on the 5' RACE reads and lists one entry per CDR3 protein. The table lists approximately 330,000 distinct CDR3 sequences, over 3.5% of them singletons. The V end was cut by 8 bases, the J end by 3 bases, with 17 bases between. The germline CDR1 and CDR2 sequences are MNHNY and SVGAGI (reference sequence). The CDR3 loop spans 14 amino acids. This sample stems from a study of T cells after yellow fever vaccination.

The chain has TRBV6-6 and TRBJ2-7; D possibly corresponds to TRBD2 (7 bases). This sample comprised PBMCs, obtained 5 days after the yellow fever booster vaccination. The clonotype originates from a young man who received the YFV17D yellow fever vaccine. Here the CDR3 reads CASSHREGHYEQYV. In DNA form, the CDR3 reads TGTGCCAGCTCACACAGGGAGGGCCACTACGAGCAGTACGTC.